This record looks at one TCR beta chain sequence and its context. The data derive from a study of T cell changes during pregnancy in multiple sclerosis. Using immunoSEQ multiplex PCR, the repertoire was profiled, and TCRdb retains in-frame clones only, with some absent. The data hold 47,000 or so clones, with around 94% observed a single time. This TCR was sampled from a female donor with multiple sclerosis, enrolled in a pregnancy study. The sample consisted of CD4+ T cells from peripheral blood mononuclear cells, taken in the first trimester of pregnancy.

Here the CDR3 DNA reads TGTGCCAGTACCGGGACAGTGAACACCGGGGAGCTGTTTTTT. Translated, it gives CASTGTVNTGELFF. The chain recombines TRBV19 with TRBJ2-2, with 7 nucleotides matching TRBD1. The CDR3 is 14 amino acids. The germline gives CDR1 LNHDA, CDR2 SQIVND (reference sequence). With V trimmed by 7 bases and J by 1 base, 3 bases remained unmatched.